Below, one T cell receptor beta chain is given with its context. What it recognizes is unknown. Trimming took 6 bases from V and 2 from J, leaving 13 bases between them. From germline, CDR1 is MNHEY and CDR2 SMNVEV (reference sequence). CDR3 length: 14 residues. This sample is drawn from a study of CD8 T cells in ankylosing spondylitis. General study results and limits: Past studies reported some motif variants in reactive arthritis synovial fluid and blood. Several highly homologous variants made up a TCR beta motif, and this motif appeared characteristic of ankylosing spondylitis blood.

Using its own MiXCR run on the 5' RACE reads, TCRdb lists one record per CDR3 protein. The sample shows over 600,000 distinct CDR3 sequences, 15% to 20% of them seen only once. The J gene is TRBJ1-1, the V gene TRBV27, with a weak D call TRBD1 (5 bases). The sequencing sample was made of blood, either unsorted or a sorted T cell fraction (not recorded which). The TCR sequence derives from a male donor with ankylosing spondylitis. In DNA form, the CDR3 reads TGTGCCAGCAGCCAGGACATGGATAACACTGAAGCTTTCTTT. Its protein product is CASSQDMDNTEAFF.